The clone carrying this T cell receptor beta chain was picked up many times. What it binds is unknown. The source of the sample is a study of blood T cells in healthy people across ages. A sample-barcoded 5' primer and a J-beta primer mix were used in a second PCR of roughly 7 to 12 cycles. TCRdb ran MiXCR on the 5' RACE reads and lists one entry per CDR3 protein. The table has hundreds of thousands of distinct CDR3 sequences, roughly 32% seen once. The study's findings and limits: Both higher diversity and more naive CD4+ cells marked long-lived donors when set against aged donors.

Sample: blood. This sequence was found in a woman aged 80 or over in good health.

This CDR3 is CASSLDSGGRNEQFF. The CDR3 coding sequence is TGCGCCAGCAGCTTGGATTCCGGGGGCCGAAATGAGCAGTTCTTC. The chain has TRBV5-1 and TRBJ2-1; D assignment may be TRBD1 or TRBD2 (6 bases each). Germline V CDR1 and CDR2: SGHRS, YFSETQ. The CDR3 length is 15 residues. V dropped 0 bases and J dropped 7 bases, with 14 bases sitting between them.